The 21 T cell receptor beta chains listed next were all sequenced from one sample in a study of T-cell memory formation after mild COVID-19. TCRdb re-analysed the 5' RACE reads in MiXCR, keeping a single row per CDR3 protein. Of about 190,000 distinct CDR3 sequences listed, 8% to 11% are singletons. What was sequenced was PBMCs or a T cell subset sorted from them (not recorded which). All receptors come from a man younger than 35 who had mild COVID-19 (a few samples of this study predate the infection). Cell type and time point are not known.

This clonotype was detected only a few times. The chain has TRBV20-1 and TRBJ2-2; tentatively, D is TRBD1 (6 bases). V lost 2 bases and J 1 base, leaving 8 bases between the germline ends. CDR3 length equals 14 residues. Germline CDR1 DFQATT, CDR2 SNEGSKA (reference sequence). CDR3 nucleotide sequence: TGCAGTGCTAGACCGGGACAGAACACCGGGGAGCTGTTTTTT. Encoded protein: CSARPGQNTGELFF.

The chain has TRBV5-1 and TRBJ2-5; 7 nucleotides align to TRBD1. Per germline, CDR1 SGHRS and CDR2 YFSETQ. The CDR3 has 15 amino acids. V shed 4 bases and J 5 bases; nucleotides not matched to a gene: 11. The CDR3 DNA reads as TGCGCCAGCAGCGCGGAAATGACAGGGTCGGAGACCCAGTACTTC. Translated, it gives CASSAEMTGSETQYF.

This clonotype was counted at least ten times. This chain joins TRBV5-1 and TRBJ2-7; D ambiguous. Germline assignment: CDR1 SGHRS and CDR2 YFSETQ. This CDR3 is built from 14 residues. The ends were cut back, 0 bases at V and 3 bases at J, with 10 bases in the middle. The DNA for the CDR3 is TGCGCCAGCAGCTTGGGGGATATCTACTACGAGCAGTACTTC. Translated: CASSLGDIYYEQYF.

V is TRBV6-2 or TRBV6-3 and J is TRBJ2-7; 7 nucleotides agree with TRBD1. Looked up from germline, CDR1 is MNHEY and CDR2 is SVGEGT. The CDR3 has 15 amino acids. V was clipped by 2 bases and J by 0 bases; unmatched bases: 4. Here the CDR3 DNA reads TGTGCCAGCAGTTACCCCACAGGGGCCTCCTACGAGCAGTACTTC. This sequence encodes CASSYPTGASYEQYF.

This clonotype has just a few counts. The chain is built from TRBV20-1 and TRBJ1-2; no definite D call. Per the germline V gene, CDR1 is DFQATT and CDR2 is SNEGSKA (reference sequence). The V gene lost 3 bases and the J gene lost 2 bases, with 7 bases spanning the gap. The CDR3 is 12 residues long. CDR3 nucleotide sequence: TGCAGTGCTAGCTCGGGGAACTATGGCTACACCTTC. Protein sequence: CSASSGNYGYTF.

This chain links TRBV29-1 with TRBJ2-5, with D perhaps matching TRBD1 (6 bases). V was cut by 3 bases and J by 4 bases, with 9 bases left in between. The germline V gene encodes CDR1 SQVTM and CDR2 ANQGSEA. The CDR3 contains 12 residues. In nucleotides, the CDR3 is TGCAGCGTTGATCGAGGGGGAGAGACCCAGTACTTC. It translates to CSVDRGGETQYF.

The chain employs TRBV4-1 and TRBJ1-6, with 9 positions matching TRBD1. CDR1 is MGHRA and CDR2 is YSYEKL in the germline V gene. The CDR3 has 17 amino acids. The trim removed 3 bases at V and 6 bases at J, leaving 9 bases unmatched. CDR3 DNA sequence: TGCGCCAGCAGCCATGGCCGGGGACAGGGAAGTAATTCACCCCTCCACTTT. Its protein is CASSHGRGQGSNSPLHF.

At least ten counts were recorded for this clonotype. This chain joins TRBV7-2 and TRBJ2-2; D is ambiguous. Trimming stripped 1 base from V and 4 bases from J, with 7 bases between. The CDR3 loop spans 14 amino acids. Per the germline V gene, CDR1 is SGHTA and CDR2 is FQGNSA. The chain's CDR3 is CASSLVGSTGELFF. CDR3 nucleotide sequence: TGTGCCAGCAGCTTAGTCGGGTCCACCGGGGAGCTGTTTTTT. Combining the CDR3 with reference TRBV7-2 and TRBJ2-2 gives the whole variable domain GAGVSQSPSNKVTEKGKDVELRCDPISGHTALYWYRQSLGQGLEFLIYFQGNSAPDKSGLPSDRFSAERTGGSVSTLTIQRTQQEDSAVYLCASSLVGSTGELFFGEGSRLTVL.

This clonotype turned up a few times. This chain links TRBV18 with TRBJ1-2; 7 bases align to TRBD1. Germline V CDR1 and CDR2: KGHSH, LQKENI. The V and J ends lost 3 bases and 4 bases, in that order; junction bases with no gene match: 8. The CDR3 has 15 amino acids. The CDR3 reads CASSPPGQSIYGYTF. The CDR3 bases are TGTGCCAGCTCACCCCCGGGACAGAGCATCTATGGCTACACCTTC.

This chain uses TRBV5-1 with TRBJ2-1; no clear D gene. Germline V gives CDR1 SGHRS, CDR2 YFSETQ. The CDR3 is 15 amino acids. V was pared by 7 bases and J by 0 bases, with 14 bases between. The CDR3 DNA is TGCGCCAGCGGAACGGATCCGAGCTCCTACAATGAGCAGTTCTTC. Translation gives CASGTDPSSYNEQFF.

This clonotype was recorded at least ten times. The chain uses TRBV7-9 and TRBJ1-1; D not certain. The CDR3 is 14 residues long. CDR1 and CDR2 (germline): SEHNR, FQNEAQ (reference sequence). Trimming shortened V by 1 base and J by 1 base, and 7 bases separated the two germline ends. The CDR3 region is CASSLVSGNTEAFF. As DNA, the CDR3 is TGTGCCAGCAGCTTAGTCAGCGGGAACACTGAAGCTTTCTTT.

The chain links TRBV12-3 or TRBV12-4 to TRBJ1-5; D not certain. V was pared by 4 bases and J by 5 bases, with 9 bases between. This CDR3 is 13 amino acids long. The CDR3, as DNA: TGTGCCAGCAGTTCTGAAGGAGATCAGCCCCAGCATTTT. Its translation is CASSSEGDQPQHF.

The chain recombines TRBV7-2 with TRBJ2-1; 15 bases are a match to TRBD2. The CDR3 is 16 residues long. The germline V gene encodes CDR1 SGHTA and CDR2 FQGNSA. V lost 4 bases, J lost 8 bases, and 6 bases stayed unmatched. CDR3 nucleotides: TGTGCCAGCAGCTCCGGACTAGCGGGGGGGTGGGATGAGCAGTTCTTC. It encodes CASSSGLAGGWDEQFF. Full variable domain (remainder filled in from reference TRBV7-2 and TRBJ2-1): GAGVSQSPSNKVTEKGKDVELRCDPISGHTALYWYRQSLGQGLEFLIYFQGNSAPDKSGLPSDRFSAERTGGSVSTLTIQRTQQEDSAVYLCASSSGLAGGWDEQFFGPGTRLTVL.

V and J are TRBV6-2 or TRBV6-3 and TRBJ2-2; D remains ambiguous. Germline CDR1 MNHEY, CDR2 SVGEGT. V was pared by 7 bases and J by 3 bases, with 9 bases between. The CDR3 contains 13 residues. The DNA for the CDR3 is TGTGCCAGCAAGGAACCGGACACCGGGGAGCTGTTTTTT. Amino acid sequence: CASKEPDTGELFF.

This chain uses TRBV20-1 with TRBJ1-5; tentative D call: TRBD1 (6 bases). This CDR3 spans 14 amino acids. V lost 5 bases and J lost 0, with 11 bases in between. CDR1 and CDR2 (germline): DFQATT, SNEGSKA (reference sequence). CDR3 coding DNA: TGCAGTGCTTCACAGGGTTTTAGCAATCAGCCCCAGCATTTT. This sequence encodes CSASQGFSNQPQHF.

The genes are TRBV20-1 and TRBJ1-6, with 12 bases aligning to TRBD1. V lost 3 bases and J lost 8; bases outside the gene matches: 11. There are 17 residues in the CDR3. Germline V gene lookup returns CDR1 DFQATT and CDR2 SNEGSKA (reference sequence). In nucleotides, the CDR3 is TGCAGTGCTAGCCGTTCTCCGGGACAGGGGGCTTATTCACCCCTCCACTTT. This gives the protein CSASRSPGQGAYSPLHF.

This clonotype appeared a few times. The V and J genes are TRBV9 and TRBJ2-3, with a tentative D call TRBD2 (6 bases). This CDR3 comprises 15 residues. Germline V gives CDR1 SGDLS, CDR2 YYNGEE. The germline V and J ends were trimmed by 0 bases and 2 bases, with 10 bases remaining between them. The CDR3 DNA is TGTGCCAGCAGCGTAGGGGTAGCGGTCACAGATACGCAGTATTTT. This sequence encodes CASSVGVAVTDTQYF.

The genes are TRBV29-1 and TRBJ2-7; weak D call: TRBD1 (5 bases). This CDR3 has 16 residues. Germline V gene sequence: CDR1 SQVTM, CDR2 ANQGSEA. The V end lost 6 bases, the J end lost 0 bases, and 21 bases lay between the germline ends. The CDR3 nucleotides read TGCAGCGTCCTTGACAGAGCTAAATCATCCTCCTACGAGCAGTACTTC. It specifies CSVLDRAKSSSYEQYF.

Comments on this clonotype: Just one base apart from a much larger clone, this may be a read error. The V and J genes are TRBV6-5 and TRBJ1-6, with TRBD1 as a possible D gene (6 bases). The CDR3 sequence is 15 residues long. Germline V gene data show CDR1 as MNHEY and CDR2 as SVGAGI. CDR3 bases: TGTGCCAGCAGTTATCCCCGAGGGGGAAACTCACCCCTCAACTTT. Its translation is CASSYPRGGNSPLNF.

The V gene is TRBV12-3 or TRBV12-4, the J gene TRBJ1-2; TRBD1 is a possible D gene (5 bases). The CDR3 sequence is 13 residues long. The V end was cut by 2 bases, the J end by 4 bases, with 8 bases between. The CDR3, as DNA: TGTGCCAGCAGTTTACGACAGATCTATGGCTACACCTTC. Protein sequence: CASSLRQIYGYTF.

The CDR3 nucleotides are TGTGCCAGCAGTTACTCGCAGGCCTCTCGGGAGACCCAGTACTTC. Amino acid sequence: CASSYSQASRETQYF. V is TRBV6-6 and J is TRBJ2-5; D is unresolved. The V gene lost 0 bases and the J gene lost 5 bases, with 13 bases spanning the gap. This CDR3 has 15 amino acids. CDR1 is MNHNY and CDR2 is SVGAGI in the germline V gene (reference sequence).